This T cell receptor beta chain was sequenced in a study of PD-L1 blockade in urothelial cancer. The wider study: The authors examined blood 3 weeks (second dose) and 6 weeks after treatment start. Per blood sample, T cells had a median of roughly 140,000.

Indicated time point: peripheral blood 6 weeks after treatment start. Peripheral blood mononuclear cells were collected from every patient before and during treatment, yielding between 1 and 8 samples per patient. This table comes from immunoSEQ multiplex PCR, and its TCRdb copy is limited to in-frame clones, with some not included. The table shows 48,000 or so clones, with roughly 80% occurring only once. V was trimmed by 6 bases and J by 1 base, leaving 11 bases between them. From germline, CDR1 is SNHLY and CDR2 FYNNEI. The CDR3 totals 14 residues. This TCR came from a man aged 70 or older with urothelial cancer. The sequenced sample was PBMCs, obtained around atezolizumab (anti-PD-L1) treatment. The rearrangement uses TRBV2 and TRBJ2-3; D is unclear. The CDR3 DNA follows: TGTGCCAGCAGCCGAAGCCGGGGCACAGATACGCAGTATTTT. This encodes CASSRSRGTDTQYF.